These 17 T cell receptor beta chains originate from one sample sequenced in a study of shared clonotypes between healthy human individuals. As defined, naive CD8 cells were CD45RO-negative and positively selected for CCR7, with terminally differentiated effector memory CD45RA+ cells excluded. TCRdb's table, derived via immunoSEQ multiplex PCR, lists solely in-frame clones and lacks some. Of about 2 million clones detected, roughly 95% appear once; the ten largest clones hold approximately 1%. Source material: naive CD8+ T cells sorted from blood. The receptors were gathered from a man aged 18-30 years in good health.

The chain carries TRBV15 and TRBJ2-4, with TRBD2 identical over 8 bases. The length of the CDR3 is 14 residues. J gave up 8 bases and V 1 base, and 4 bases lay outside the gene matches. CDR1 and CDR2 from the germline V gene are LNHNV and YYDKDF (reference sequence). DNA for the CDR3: TGTGCCACCAGCAGAGGGAGCGGGAGTGACATTCAGTACTTC. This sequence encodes CATSRGSGSDIQYF.

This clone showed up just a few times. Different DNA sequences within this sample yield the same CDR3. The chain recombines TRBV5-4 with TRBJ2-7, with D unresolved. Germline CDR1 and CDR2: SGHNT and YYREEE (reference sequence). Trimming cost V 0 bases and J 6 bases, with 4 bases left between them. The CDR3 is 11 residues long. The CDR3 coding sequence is TGTGCCAGCAGCTTGGGTGGCGAGCAGTACTTC. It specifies CASSLGGEQYF.

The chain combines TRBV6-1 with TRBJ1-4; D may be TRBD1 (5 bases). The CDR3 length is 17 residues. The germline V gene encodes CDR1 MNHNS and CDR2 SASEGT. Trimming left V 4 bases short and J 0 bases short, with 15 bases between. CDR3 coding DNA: TGTGCCAGCAGTGTTAACCGACAGTCTGCAACTAATGAAAAACTGTTTTTT. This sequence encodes CASSVNRQSATNEKLFF.

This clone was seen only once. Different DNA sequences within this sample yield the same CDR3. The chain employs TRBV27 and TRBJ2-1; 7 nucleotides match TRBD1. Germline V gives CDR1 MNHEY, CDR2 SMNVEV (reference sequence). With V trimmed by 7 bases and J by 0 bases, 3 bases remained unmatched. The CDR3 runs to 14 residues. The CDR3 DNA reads TGTGCCAGCACTTCAGGGGGCTCCTACAATGAGCAGTTCTTC. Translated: CASTSGGSYNEQFF.

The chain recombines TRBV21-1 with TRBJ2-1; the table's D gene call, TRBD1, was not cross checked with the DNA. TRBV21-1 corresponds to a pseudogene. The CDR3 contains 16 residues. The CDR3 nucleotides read TGTGCCAGGGAAGGGGACAGTGGGCTTTCTGGGGATGAGCAGTTCTTC. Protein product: CAREGDSGLSGDEQFF.

The CDR3 DNA follows: TGTGCCAGCAGCTCGATTACAGGGGGCTCAAACACTGAAGCTTTCTTT. Translated, it gives CASSSITGGSNTEAFF. This chain uses TRBV5-6 with TRBJ1-1; TRBD1 aligns across 9 bases. CDR1 is SGHDT and CDR2 is YYEEEE in the germline V gene. This CDR3 region has 16 residues. V gave up 3 bases and J gave up 2 bases; unmatched junction bases: 8.

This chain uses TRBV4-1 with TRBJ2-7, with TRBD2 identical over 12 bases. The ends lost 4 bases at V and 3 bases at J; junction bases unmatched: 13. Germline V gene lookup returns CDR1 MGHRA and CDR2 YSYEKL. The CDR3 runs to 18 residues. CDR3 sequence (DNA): TGCGCCAGCAGCCGAGAAAAAGGTGTGGGACTAGCGGGCTACGAGCAGTACTTC. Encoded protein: CASSREKGVGLAGYEQYF.

The CDR3 loop is CASTWALAGNKLFTDTQYF. DNA of the CDR3: TGTGCCAGCACCTGGGCCCTAGCGGGCAATAAATTATTCACAGATACGCAGTATTTT. The V and J genes are TRBV11-2 and TRBJ2-3, with 8 bases aligning to TRBD2. Trimming at V came to 7 bases and at J to 2 bases, leaving 20 bases not matched to a gene. The CDR3 length is 19 residues. Germline loops: CDR1 SGHAT, CDR2 FQNNGV.

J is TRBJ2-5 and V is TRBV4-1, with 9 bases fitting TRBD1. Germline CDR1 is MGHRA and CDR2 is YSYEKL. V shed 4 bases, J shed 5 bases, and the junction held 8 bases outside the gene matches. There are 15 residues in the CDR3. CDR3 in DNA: TGCGCCAGCAGCCCCTGGGACAGGGAAGGGGAGACCCAGTACTTC. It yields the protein CASSPWDREGETQYF.

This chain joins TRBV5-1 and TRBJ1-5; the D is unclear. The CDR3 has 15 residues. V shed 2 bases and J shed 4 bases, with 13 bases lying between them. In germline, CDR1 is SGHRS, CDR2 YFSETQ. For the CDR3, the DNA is TGCGCCAGCAGCTTAGGGCCAGGAGTAAATCAGCCCCAGCATTTT. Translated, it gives CASSLGPGVNQPQHF.

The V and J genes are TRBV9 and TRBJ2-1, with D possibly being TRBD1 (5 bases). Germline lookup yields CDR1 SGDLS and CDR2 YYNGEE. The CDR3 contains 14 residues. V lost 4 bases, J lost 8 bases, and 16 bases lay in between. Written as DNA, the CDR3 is TGTGCCAGCAGCCCCCAGTGGGGCGGCGATGAGCAGTTCTTC. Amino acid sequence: CASSPQWGGDEQFF.

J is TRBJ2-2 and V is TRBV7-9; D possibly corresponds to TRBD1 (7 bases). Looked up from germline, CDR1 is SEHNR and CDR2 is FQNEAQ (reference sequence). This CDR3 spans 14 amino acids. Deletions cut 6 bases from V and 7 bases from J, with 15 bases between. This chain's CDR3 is CASREGAPRGELFF. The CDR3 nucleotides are TGTGCCAGCAGGGAGGGGGCGCCCCGCGGGGAGCTGTTTTTT.

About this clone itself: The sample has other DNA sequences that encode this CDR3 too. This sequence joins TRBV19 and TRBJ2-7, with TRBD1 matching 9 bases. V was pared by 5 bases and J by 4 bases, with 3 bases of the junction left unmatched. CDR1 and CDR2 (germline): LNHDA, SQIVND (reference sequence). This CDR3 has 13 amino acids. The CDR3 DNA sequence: TGTGCCAGTAGTGAGGACAGGGGTTACGAGCAGTACTTC. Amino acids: CASSEDRGYEQYF.

Written as DNA, the CDR3 is TGTGCCAGCAGTGAAGCTTTTGATCTTGATTCCTACGAGCAGTACTTC. Translated: CASSEAFDLDSYEQYF. The J gene is TRBJ2-7, the V gene TRBV2; the D is unclear. The ends were cut back, 0 bases at V and 1 base at J, with 13 bases in the middle. Germline CDR1 SNHLY, CDR2 FYNNEI. The CDR3 spans 16 residues.

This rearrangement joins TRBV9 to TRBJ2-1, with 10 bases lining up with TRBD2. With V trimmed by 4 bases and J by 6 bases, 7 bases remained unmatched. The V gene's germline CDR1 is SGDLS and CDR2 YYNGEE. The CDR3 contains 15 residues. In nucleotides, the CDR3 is TGTGCCAGCAGCTCCGGGACTAGCGCATTCAATGAGCAGTTCTTC. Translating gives CASSSGTSAFNEQFF.

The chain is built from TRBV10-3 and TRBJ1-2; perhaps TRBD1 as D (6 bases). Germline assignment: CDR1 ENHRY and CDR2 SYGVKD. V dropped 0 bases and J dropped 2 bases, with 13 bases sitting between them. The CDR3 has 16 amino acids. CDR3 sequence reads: CAISESTGGTNYGYTF. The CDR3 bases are TGTGCCATCAGTGAGTCGACAGGTGGCACAAACTATGGCTACACCTTC.

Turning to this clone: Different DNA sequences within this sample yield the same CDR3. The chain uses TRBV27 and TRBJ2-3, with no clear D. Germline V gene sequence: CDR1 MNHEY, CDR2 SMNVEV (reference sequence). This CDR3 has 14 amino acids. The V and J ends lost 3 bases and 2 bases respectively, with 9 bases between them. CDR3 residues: CASSFVGTTDTQYF. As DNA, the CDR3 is TGTGCCAGCAGTTTCGTGGGAACCACAGATACGCAGTATTTT.